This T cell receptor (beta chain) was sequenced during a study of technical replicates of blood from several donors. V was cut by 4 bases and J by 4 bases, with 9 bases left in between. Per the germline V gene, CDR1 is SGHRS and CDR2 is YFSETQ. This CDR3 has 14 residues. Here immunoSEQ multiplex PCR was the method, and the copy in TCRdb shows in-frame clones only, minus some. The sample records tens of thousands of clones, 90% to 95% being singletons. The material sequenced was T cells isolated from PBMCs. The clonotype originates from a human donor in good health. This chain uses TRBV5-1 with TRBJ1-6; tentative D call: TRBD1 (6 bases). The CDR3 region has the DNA TGCGCCAGCAGCCCCACAGGGTATAATTCACCCCTCCACTTT. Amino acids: CASSPTGYNSPLHF. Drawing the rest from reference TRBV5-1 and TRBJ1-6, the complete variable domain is KAGVTQTPRYLIKTRGQQVTLSCSPISGHRSVSWYQQTPGQGLQFLFEYFSETQRNKGNFPGRFSGRQFSNSRSEMNVSTLELGDSALYLCASSPTGYNSPLHFGNGTRLTVT.